This TCR beta chain was captured by sequencing in a study of T-cell reconstitution after alpha-beta-depleted transplantation in children. Study results and caveats: One year after transplant, T-cell counts and diversity came mostly from newly produced T cells. Roughly two months post-transplant, alpha-beta T cells reportedly originated from several hundred graft clones that had expanded. The study traced high day-60 TCRbeta diversity in some patients to surviving recipient T cells and thymic progenitors.

This clonotype turned up a few times. Its antigen is not known. As it was prepared, the TCRbeta library received unique molecular identifiers. TCRdb ran MiXCR on the PCR reads and lists one entry per CDR3 protein. Among about 58,000 distinct CDR3 sequences, 40% to 45% were seen once, and the ten largest hold 95% to 98%. This TCR was sampled from a male patient younger than 18 who had a stem cell transplant for acute lymphoblastic leukemia, so the T cells may come from the graft donor. Here the sequenced sample was PBMCs, mostly from graft donor cells, taken 360 days after TCRalphabeta/CD19-depleted stem cell transplant.

The CDR3 DNA sequence: TGTGCCAGCAGCGTAGGGGCGAACTGGGCCCATGAGCAGTTCTTC. Its translation: CASSVGANWAHEQFF. The chain uses TRBV9 and TRBJ2-1; D ambiguous. The germline gives CDR1 SGDLS, CDR2 YYNGEE. Trimming shortened V by 0 bases and J by 8 bases, and 15 bases separated the two germline ends. This CDR3 is 15 amino acids long.